This entry lists 14 T cell receptor beta chains sequenced from one sample in a study of cytomegalovirus exposure and HLA in healthy donors. The PCR had 60 Vbeta and 13 Jbeta primers. The assay was immunoSEQ multiplex PCR, and TCRdb's table has in-frame clones only and misses some. This table holds about 210,000 clones, about 81% found once. Input material: PBMCs. The source is a man in his forties or fifties in good health and CMV-seropositive.

This clone occurred a few times. The gene calls are TRBV11-2 and TRBJ1-2, with D tentatively TRBD1 (5 bases). The CDR3 is 13 residues long. The V and J ends lost 6 bases and 8 bases respectively, with 16 bases between them. Germline CDR1 and CDR2: SGHAT and FQNNGV. The CDR3 DNA sequence: TGTGCCAGCAGTTTTGCGGGGGGAGGGGGCTACACCTTC. Translated: CASSFAGGGGYTF.

V usage is TRBV7-3 and J usage is TRBJ2-2; TRBD2 matches 15 bases. This CDR3 comprises 16 residues. Per the germline V gene, CDR1 is SGHTA and CDR2 is FQGTGA. The V and J ends lost 3 bases and 5 bases, in that order; junction bases with no gene match: 1. Written as DNA, the CDR3 is TGTGCCAGCAGCTTGGGACTAGCGGGAGGAACCGGGGAGCTGTTTTTT. Translated: CASSLGLAGGTGELFF.

The rearrangement joins TRBV5-6 to TRBJ2-2; possibly TRBD1 for D (5 bases). Trimming cost V 4 bases and J 3 bases, with 13 bases left between them. The germline gives CDR1 SGHDT, CDR2 YYEEEE. CDR3 length equals 15 residues. For the CDR3, the DNA is TGTGCCAGCAGCCGCCAGGGTTTCCACACCGGGGAGCTGTTTTTT. Translation: CASSRQGFHTGELFF. Looking up the rest from reference TRBV5-6 and TRBJ2-2 gives the full variable domain: DAGVTQSPTHLIKTRGQQVTLRCSPKSGHDTVSWYQQALGQGPQFIFQYYEEEERQRGNFPDRFSGHQFPNYSSELNVNALLLGDSALYLCASSRQGFHTGELFFGEGSRLTVL.

Worth noting for this clone: It is likely a read error, because the conserved phenylalanine at the end of the CDR3 is missing. V is TRBV12-5 and J is TRBJ1-5; D unresolved. The germline gives CDR1 LGHNT, CDR2 FRNRAP. The ends were cut back, 8 bases at V and 6 bases at J, with 11 bases in the middle. This CDR3 has 12 amino acids. The CDR3 is CASSLPSQPQHL. CDR3 nucleotide sequence: TGTGCTAGTTCCCTCCCTAGTCAGCCCCAGCATCTT.

This clone was observed once. The chain employs TRBV2 and TRBJ2-3; D is unresolved. The CDR3 has 14 amino acids. V lost 5 bases and J lost 1, with 10 bases in between. From germline, CDR1 is SNHLY and CDR2 FYNNEI. Here the CDR3 DNA reads TGTGCCAGCAGTCCCTCCCAGGGCACAGATACGCAGTATTTT. This gives the protein CASSPSQGTDTQYF. Looking up the rest from reference TRBV2 and TRBJ2-3 gives the full variable domain: EPEVTQTPSHQVTQMGQEVILRCVPISNHLYFYWYRQILGQKVEFLVSFYNNEISEKSEIFDDQFSVERPDGSNFTLKIRSTKLEDSAMYFCASSPSQGTDTQYFGPGTRLTVL.

J is TRBJ1-5 and V is TRBV2, with 7 positions matching TRBD1. CDR1 is SNHLY, CDR2 FYNNEI, per germline. V was clipped by 7 bases and J by 0 bases; unmatched bases: 18. The CDR3 runs to 19 residues. The CDR3, as DNA: TGTGCCAGCACCTCAAGGCAGGGGGGACGAATTAATAGCAATCAGCCCCAGCATTTT. It yields the protein CASTSRQGGRINSNQPQHF.

The chain combines TRBV6-6 with TRBJ2-1; 9 nucleotides agree with TRBD2. CDR1 MNHNY and CDR2 SVGAGI come from the germline V gene (reference sequence). Germline trimming cut 7 bases from V and 0 bases from J; bases unmatched to any gene: 7. This CDR3 spans 16 amino acids. The CDR3 is CASTLLAGSSYNEQFF. CDR3 coding DNA: TGTGCCAGCACCCTTCTAGCGGGGAGCTCCTACAATGAGCAGTTCTTC.

The V call is TRBV7-3, the J call TRBJ1-5; no clear D. CDR3 length equals 13 residues. Germline V gives CDR1 SGHTA, CDR2 FQGTGA. V lost 5 bases and J lost 6, with 11 bases in between. The CDR3 DNA reads TGTGCCAGCAGCGGGCAGTCTGGTCAGCCCCAGCATTTT. It encodes CASSGQSGQPQHF.

The chain employs TRBV7-9 and TRBJ2-5, with D uncertain. Deletions cut 5 bases from V and 1 base from J, with 11 bases between. The germline CDR1 and CDR2 sequences are SEHNR and FQNEAQ (reference sequence). CDR3 length equals 14 residues. The CDR3 DNA follows: TGTGCCAGCAGCCGACAAGTGAGCCAAGAGACCCAGTACTTC. Its translation is CASSRQVSQETQYF.

The CDR3: CASSYYREETQYF. CDR3 DNA: TGTGCCAGCAGTTACTACAGAGAAGAGACCCAGTACTTC. V and J are TRBV6-5 and TRBJ2-5; D is ambiguous. Germline-derived CDR1 and CDR2 are MNHEY and SVGAGI. The ends were cut back, 1 base at V and 3 bases at J, with 6 bases in the middle. The CDR3 is made up of 13 amino acids.

As DNA, the CDR3 is TGTGCCAGCAGCCAGCGGGAGGGCAGCTCCTACGAGCAGTACGTC. It is translated as CASSQREGSSYEQYV. This chain links TRBV4-2 with TRBJ2-7, with TRBD2 matching over 9 bases. In germline, CDR1 is LGHNA, CDR2 YNFKEQ. V was pared by 3 bases and J by 0 bases, with 3 bases of the junction left unmatched. The CDR3 loop spans 15 amino acids.

The gene calls are TRBV30 and TRBJ1-1, with D uncertain. With 0 bases removed from V and 2 bases from J, the gap between germline ends came to 7 bases. The germline V gene encodes CDR1 GTSNPN and CDR2 SVGIG (reference sequence). This CDR3 is 13 amino acids long. The CDR3 nucleotides are TGTGCCTGGAGTGTCAATTTTAACACTGAAGCTTTCTTT. It specifies CAWSVNFNTEAFF.

About this clone: This sample includes further DNA sequences coding for the same CDR3. The CDR3 region has the DNA TGTGCCAGCAGTTACGGGGACAGGGTTTATGGCTACACCTTC. This encodes CASSYGDRVYGYTF. The chain links TRBV6-6 to TRBJ1-2, with 9 bases identical to TRBD1. This CDR3 contains 14 residues. Germline V lookup: CDR1 MNHNY, CDR2 SVGAGI (reference sequence). V dropped 2 bases and J dropped 5; count of bases not matched to a gene: 3.

The rearrangement uses TRBV12-5 and TRBJ2-1; D may be TRBD2 (6 bases). This CDR3 comprises 16 residues. Trimming took 5 bases from V and 3 from J, leaving 17 bases between them. Germline V gene sequence: CDR1 LGHNT, CDR2 FRNRAP. The CDR3 protein is CASGPPTAGSYNEQFF. The CDR3, as DNA: TGTGCTAGTGGTCCCCCTACAGCGGGTAGCTACAATGAGCAGTTCTTC.